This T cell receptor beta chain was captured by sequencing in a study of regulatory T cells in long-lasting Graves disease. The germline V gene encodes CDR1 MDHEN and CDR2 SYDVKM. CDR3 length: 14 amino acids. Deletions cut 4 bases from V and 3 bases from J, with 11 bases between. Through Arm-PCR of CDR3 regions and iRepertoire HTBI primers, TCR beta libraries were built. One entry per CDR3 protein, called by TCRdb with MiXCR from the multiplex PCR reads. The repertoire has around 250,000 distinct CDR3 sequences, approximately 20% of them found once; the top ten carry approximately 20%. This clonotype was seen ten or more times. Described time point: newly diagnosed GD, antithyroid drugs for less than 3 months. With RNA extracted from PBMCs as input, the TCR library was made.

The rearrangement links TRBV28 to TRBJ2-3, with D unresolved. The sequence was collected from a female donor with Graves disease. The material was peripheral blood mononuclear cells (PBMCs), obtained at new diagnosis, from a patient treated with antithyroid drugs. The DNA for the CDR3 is TGTGCCAGCAGTTCCCCCGGTGGGACAGATACGCAGTATTTT. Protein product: CASSSPGGTDTQYF. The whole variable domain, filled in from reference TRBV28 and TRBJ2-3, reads DVKVTQSSRYLVKRTGEKVFLECVQDMDHENMFWYRQDPGLGLRLIYFSYDVKMKEKGDIPEGYSVSREKKERFSLILESASTNQTSMYLCASSSPGGTDTQYFGPGTRLTVL.